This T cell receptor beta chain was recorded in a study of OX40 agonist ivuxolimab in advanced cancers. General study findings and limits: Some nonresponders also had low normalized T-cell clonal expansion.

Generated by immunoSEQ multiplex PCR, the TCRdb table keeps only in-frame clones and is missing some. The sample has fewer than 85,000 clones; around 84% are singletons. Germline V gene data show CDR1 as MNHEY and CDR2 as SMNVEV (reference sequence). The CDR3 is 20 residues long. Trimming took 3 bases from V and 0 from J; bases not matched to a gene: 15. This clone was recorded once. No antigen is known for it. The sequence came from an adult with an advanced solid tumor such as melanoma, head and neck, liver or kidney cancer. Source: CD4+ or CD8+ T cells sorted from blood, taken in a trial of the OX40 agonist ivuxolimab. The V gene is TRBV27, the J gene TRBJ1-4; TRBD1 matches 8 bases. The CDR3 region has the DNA TGTGCCAGCAGTTTTTCCGACAACAGGGGGAGGGGGACAACTAATGAAAAACTGTTTTTT. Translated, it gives CASSFSDNRGRGTTNEKLFF.